A single sample gave rise to the 21 T cell receptor beta chains below, sequenced in a study of T-cell memory formation after mild COVID-19. TCRdb re-called the 5' RACE reads through MiXCR, storing one row per CDR3 protein. The profile shows 100,000 or so distinct CDR3 sequences, roughly 11% of them singletons. Input material: PBMCs or a T cell subset sorted from them (not recorded which). The receptors derive from a young man who had mild COVID-19 (a few samples of this study predate the infection). Cell type and time point are not known.

This clonotype was observed a handful of times. This rearrangement joins TRBV7-8 to TRBJ2-5; 7 bases are shared with TRBD2. CDR1 is SGHVS, CDR2 FQNEAQ, per germline. V lost 5 bases, J lost 1 base, and 10 bases stayed unmatched. This CDR3 has 16 amino acids. CDR3: CASSPQVGGGQETQYF. The CDR3, as DNA: TGTGCCAGCAGCCCCCAGGTGGGCGGGGGCCAAGAGACCCAGTACTTC.

This sequence joins TRBV20-1 and TRBJ2-2; no clear D gene. CDR1 is DFQATT, CDR2 SNEGSKA, per germline (reference sequence). The V gene lost 0 bases and the J gene lost 0 bases, with 11 bases spanning the gap. The CDR3 runs to 16 residues. The CDR3 protein is CSARDAQATNTGELFF. CDR3 nucleotides: TGCAGTGCTAGAGATGCCCAGGCGACGAACACCGGGGAGCTGTTTTTT.

This chain connects TRBV28 to TRBJ1-2, with 8 bases identical to TRBD1. This CDR3 spans 13 amino acids. Germline assignment: CDR1 MDHEN and CDR2 SYDVKM. V was clipped by 8 bases and J by 6 bases; unmatched bases: 8. CDR3 protein: CASRIQGANGYTF. CDR3 DNA: TGTGCCAGCCGCATCCAGGGGGCAAATGGCTACACCTTC.

This chain uses TRBV7-9 with TRBJ1-4; the D is unclear. The CDR3 extends over 11 amino acids. V dropped 2 bases and J dropped 7 bases, with 2 bases sitting between them. The V gene's germline CDR1 is SEHNR and CDR2 FQNEAQ (reference sequence). The CDR3 DNA follows: TGTGCCAGCAGCTTAAGTGAAAAACTGTTTTTT. It is translated as CASSLSEKLFF.

The J gene is TRBJ2-5, the V gene TRBV11-1, with D perhaps TRBD1 (6 bases). This CDR3 is 16 amino acids long. CDR1 and CDR2 from the germline V gene are SGHAT and FQDESV (reference sequence). V dropped 2 bases and J dropped 5 bases, with 18 bases sitting between them. This CDR3 reads CASSLKIGWGQETQYF. CDR3 bases: TGTGCCAGCAGCTTAAAGATCGGCTGGGGGCAGGAGACCCAGTACTTC.

This chain links TRBV15 with TRBJ1-1; D gene uncertain. CDR3 length equals 16 residues. V was shortened by 3 bases and J by 5 bases, with 19 bases between the two germline ends. Looked up from germline, CDR1 is LNHNV and CDR2 is YYDKDF (reference sequence). CDR3 nucleotides: TGTGCCACCAGCAGGGCCCCGTCGTCGATGAGGACTGAAGCTTTCTTT. Translation gives CATSRAPSSMRTEAFF.

In its sample, this clonotype was seen a few times. This chain connects TRBV9 to TRBJ2-4; D possibly matches TRBD1 or TRBD2 (6 bases each). CDR1 and CDR2 (germline): SGDLS, YYNGEE. V lost 3 bases and J lost 0, with 16 bases in between. The CDR3 has 17 residues. As DNA, the CDR3 is TGTGCCAGCAGCGGAGGGGGGAGCGAGATAGCCAAAAACATTCAGTACTTC. Its protein is CASSGGGSEIAKNIQYF.

This clonotype was observed many times. The V gene is TRBV4-1, the J gene TRBJ2-5; TRBD2 might be the D (6 bases). Trimming took 3 bases from V and 5 from J, leaving 16 bases between them. The CDR3 is made up of 15 amino acids. The germline V gene has CDR1 MGHRA and CDR2 YSYEKL. The CDR3, as DNA: TGCGCCAGCAGCCAGTACAGCGGTCGGGAGGAGACCCAGTACTTC. Translating it yields CASSQYSGREETQYF.

The J gene is TRBJ2-7, the V gene TRBV12-3 or TRBV12-4; D is possibly TRBD2 (5 bases). The length of the CDR3 is 14 residues. V was clipped by 7 bases and J by 0 bases, with 13 bases between them. CDR3 DNA sequence: TGTGCCAGCACCAGAGAAGGGAGCTCCTACGAGCAGTACTTC. Translating it yields CASTREGSSYEQYF.

There are a few counts of this clonotype. The chain employs TRBV6-5 and TRBJ1-2; 7 bases are shared with TRBD1. From germline, CDR1 is MNHEY and CDR2 SVGAGI. V lost 9 bases and J lost 7; bases outside the gene matches: 11. This CDR3 is built from 13 residues. The CDR3 bases are TGTGCCAGTACACTCGGGACAGCATTTGGCTACACCTTC. Encoded protein: CASTLGTAFGYTF.

This clonotype was detected a few times. V gene TRBV7-2 combines with J gene TRBJ2-5; tentative D call: TRBD2 (6 bases). Trimming cost V 7 bases and J 5 bases, with 17 bases left between them. Germline assignment: CDR1 SGHTA and CDR2 FQGNSA. This CDR3 spans 14 amino acids. CDR3 sequence: CASTLISGRETQYF. The CDR3 DNA is TGTGCCAGCACCCTAATCTCGGGGAGGGAGACCCAGTACTTC.

The rearrangement links TRBV4-2 to TRBJ1-4; the D gene is possibly TRBD1 (5 bases). The V end lost 2 bases, the J end lost 5 bases, and 15 bases lay between the germline ends. CDR3 size: 16 residues. Germline loops: CDR1 LGHNA, CDR2 YNFKEQ. The DNA for the CDR3 is TGTGCCAGCAGCCAATGGGGGGGGTCCGGGAATGAAAAACTGTTTTTT. Residues: CASSQWGGSGNEKLFF.

The chain carries TRBV7-9 and TRBJ2-5; the D gene is possibly TRBD2 (5 bases). CDR3 size: 14 residues. CDR1 is SEHNR and CDR2 is FQNEAQ in the germline V gene (reference sequence). V was clipped by 6 bases and J by 4 bases, with 15 bases between them. The CDR3 DNA sequence: TGTGCCAGCAGTAGGGAGTACTTCAGAGAGACCCAGTACTTC. Residues: CASSREYFRETQYF.

The chain uses TRBV10-3 and TRBJ2-7; the D is unclear. Deletions cut 7 bases from V and 3 bases from J, with 13 bases between. The CDR3 has 13 amino acids. The germline V gene encodes CDR1 ENHRY and CDR2 SYGVKD. The CDR3 DNA reads as TGTGCCATCACGTCGGAATTAGTCTACGAGCAGTACTTC. Translated, it gives CAITSELVYEQYF.

This clonotype came up a few times. V and J are TRBV6-5 and TRBJ2-1, with D possibly matching TRBD2 (5 bases). The germline gives CDR1 MNHEY, CDR2 SVGAGI. V was cut by 4 bases and J by 7 bases, with 8 bases left in between. This CDR3 has 12 residues. CDR3 DNA: TGTGCCAGCAGTTCGGGGAGAAATGAGCAGTTCTTC. Translation: CASSSGRNEQFF.

This chain connects TRBV7-9 to TRBJ1-1; TRBD1 matches 9 bases. The CDR3 runs to 15 residues. V lost 7 bases to trimming and J lost 6 bases; unmatched junction nucleotides: 12. Germline V lookup: CDR1 SEHNR, CDR2 FQNEAQ (reference sequence). In nucleotides, the CDR3 is TGTGCCAGCACGCGAGGGGGACAGGGATCGGCTGAAGCTTTCTTT. Translated, it gives CASTRGGQGSAEAFF.

The V call is TRBV7-6, the J call TRBJ2-5, with TRBD2 matching 9 bases. V was clipped by 5 bases and J by 5 bases; unmatched bases: 9. This CDR3 region has 15 residues. Germline CDR1 SGHVS, CDR2 FNYEAQ. In DNA, the CDR3 is TGTGCCAGCAGCCCATCTAGCGGGGTTCGTGAGACCCAGTACTTC. As protein: CASSPSSGVRETQYF.

The V and J genes are TRBV27 and TRBJ2-5; D call uncertain. The CDR3 covers 14 residues. The germline V gene encodes CDR1 MNHEY and CDR2 SMNVEV (reference sequence). Trimming left V 2 bases short and J 2 bases short, with 9 bases between. The CDR3 DNA reads as TGTGCCAGCAGTTTACGGAACCTACAAGAGACCCAGTACTTC. Translated: CASSLRNLQETQYF.

This clonotype occurred a few times. This chain connects TRBV12-3 or TRBV12-4 to TRBJ1-1; the D is unclear. There are 14 residues in the CDR3. V was clipped by 3 bases and J by 5 bases, with 13 bases between them. The CDR3 here is CASSLAGLLTEAFF. CDR3 nucleotide sequence: TGTGCCAGCAGTTTGGCTGGGTTATTGACTGAAGCTTTCTTT.

This clonotype was recorded at least ten times. The rearrangement uses TRBV6-5 and TRBJ2-7; D possibly corresponds to TRBD1 (6 bases). The CDR3 spans 17 residues. The V and J ends lost 0 bases and 6 bases respectively, with 21 bases between them. CDR1 and CDR2 from the germline V gene are MNHEY and SVGAGI. CDR3 residues: CASSYSFAQGIGGEQYF. CDR3 DNA sequence: TGTGCCAGCAGTTACTCGTTTGCACAGGGAATTGGCGGCGAGCAGTACTTC.

This clonotype was counted only a few times. The gene calls are TRBV11-2 and TRBJ1-1; 8 nucleotides align to TRBD1. Germline values: CDR1 SGHAT, CDR2 FQNNGV. J was trimmed by 4 bases and V by 0 bases; bases with no gene match: 4. CDR3 length: 15 residues. Written as DNA, the CDR3 is TGTGCCAGCAGCTTAGATCAGGGGGCGCTCACTGAAGCTTTCTTT. Translation gives CASSLDQGALTEAFF. The full variable domain, its missing parts supplied by reference TRBV11-2 and TRBJ1-1, is EAGVAQSPRYKIIEKRQSVAFWCNPISGHATLYWYQQILGQGPKLLIQFQNNGVVDDSQLPKDRFSAERLKGVDSTLKIQPAKLEDSAVYLCASSLDQGALTEAFFGQGTRLTVV.